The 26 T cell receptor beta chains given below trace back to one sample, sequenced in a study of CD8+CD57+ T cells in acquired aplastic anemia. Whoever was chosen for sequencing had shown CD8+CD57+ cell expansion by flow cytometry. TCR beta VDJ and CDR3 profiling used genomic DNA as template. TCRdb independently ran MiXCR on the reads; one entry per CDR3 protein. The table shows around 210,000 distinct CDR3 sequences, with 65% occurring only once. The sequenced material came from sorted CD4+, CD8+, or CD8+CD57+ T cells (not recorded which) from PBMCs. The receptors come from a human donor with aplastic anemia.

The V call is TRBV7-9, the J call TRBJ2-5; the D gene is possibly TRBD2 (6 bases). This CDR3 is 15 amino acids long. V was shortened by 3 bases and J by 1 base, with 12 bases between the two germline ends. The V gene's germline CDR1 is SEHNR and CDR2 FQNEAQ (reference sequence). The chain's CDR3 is CASSFNRDFQETQYF. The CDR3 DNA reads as TGTGCCAGCAGCTTTAACCGGGACTTCCAAGAGACCCAGTACTTC.

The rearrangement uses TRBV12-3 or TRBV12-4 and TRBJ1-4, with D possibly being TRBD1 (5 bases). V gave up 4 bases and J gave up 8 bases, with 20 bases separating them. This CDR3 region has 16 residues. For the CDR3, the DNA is TGTGCCAGCAGTTCTATAGGGACCGGTAACTACGAAAAACTGTTTTTT. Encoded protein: CASSSIGTGNYEKLFF.

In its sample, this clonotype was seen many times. CDR3 nucleotides: TGTGCCAGCAGCTTAGTCAGATTGGATGCCGGGGAGCTGTTTTTT. Residues: CASSLVRLDAGELFF. The chain has TRBV11-2 and TRBJ2-2, with D unclear. The germline V gene encodes CDR1 SGHAT and CDR2 FQNNGV. Trimming left V 1 base short and J 6 bases short, with 12 bases between. CDR3 length equals 15 residues.

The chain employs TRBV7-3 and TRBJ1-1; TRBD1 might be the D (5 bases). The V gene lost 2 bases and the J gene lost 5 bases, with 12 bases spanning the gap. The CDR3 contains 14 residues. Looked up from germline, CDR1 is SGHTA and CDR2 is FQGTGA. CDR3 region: CASSLGHTGTEAFF. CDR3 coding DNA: TGTGCCAGCAGCTTAGGACACACGGGGACTGAAGCTTTCTTT.

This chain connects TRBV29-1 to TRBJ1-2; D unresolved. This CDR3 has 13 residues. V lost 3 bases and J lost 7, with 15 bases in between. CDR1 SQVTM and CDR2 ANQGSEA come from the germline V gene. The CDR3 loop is CSVELLKVGGYTF. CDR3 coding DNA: TGCAGCGTTGAGTTACTTAAAGTGGGTGGCTACACCTTC.

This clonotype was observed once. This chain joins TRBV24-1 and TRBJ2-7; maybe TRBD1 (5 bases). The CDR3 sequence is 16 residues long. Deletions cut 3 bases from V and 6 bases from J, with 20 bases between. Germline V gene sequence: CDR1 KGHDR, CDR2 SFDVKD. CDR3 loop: CATSDVDGAAPSEQYF. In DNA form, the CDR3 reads TGTGCCACCAGTGATGTTGATGGGGCGGCTCCATCCGAGCAGTACTTC.

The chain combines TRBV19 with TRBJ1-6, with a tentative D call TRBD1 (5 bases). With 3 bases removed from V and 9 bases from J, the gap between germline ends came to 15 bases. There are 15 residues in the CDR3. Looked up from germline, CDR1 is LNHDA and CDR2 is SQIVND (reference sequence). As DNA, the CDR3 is TGTGCCAGTAGTATTTCGAGGGATGGGGGTTCACCCCTCCACTTT. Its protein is CASSISRDGGSPLHF.

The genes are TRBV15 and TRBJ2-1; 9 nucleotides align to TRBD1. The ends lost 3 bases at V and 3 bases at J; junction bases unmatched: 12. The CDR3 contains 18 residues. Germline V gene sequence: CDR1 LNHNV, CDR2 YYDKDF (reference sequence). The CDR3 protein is CATSSPSPWDRVYNEQFF. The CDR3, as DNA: TGTGCCACCAGCAGCCCTTCCCCCTGGGACAGGGTCTACAATGAGCAGTTCTTC.

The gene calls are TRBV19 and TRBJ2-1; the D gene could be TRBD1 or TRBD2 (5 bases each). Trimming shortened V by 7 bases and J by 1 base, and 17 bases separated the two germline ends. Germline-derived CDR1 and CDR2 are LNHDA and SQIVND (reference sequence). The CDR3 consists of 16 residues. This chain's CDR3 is CASMGAGFYSYNEQFF. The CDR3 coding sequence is TGTGCCAGTATGGGAGCAGGGTTTTATTCCTACAATGAGCAGTTCTTC.

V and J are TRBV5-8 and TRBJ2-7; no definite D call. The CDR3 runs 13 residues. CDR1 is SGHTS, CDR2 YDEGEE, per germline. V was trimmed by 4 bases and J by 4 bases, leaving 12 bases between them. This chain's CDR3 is CASSPLVGYEQYF. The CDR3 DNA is TGTGCCAGCAGCCCATTAGTGGGGTACGAGCAGTACTTC. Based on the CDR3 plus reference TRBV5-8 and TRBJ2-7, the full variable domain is EAGVTQSPTHLIKTRGQQATLRCSPISGHTSVYWYQQALGLGLQFLLWYDEGEERNRGNFPPRFSGRQFPNYSSELNVNALELEDSALYLCASSPLVGYEQYFGPGTRLTVT.

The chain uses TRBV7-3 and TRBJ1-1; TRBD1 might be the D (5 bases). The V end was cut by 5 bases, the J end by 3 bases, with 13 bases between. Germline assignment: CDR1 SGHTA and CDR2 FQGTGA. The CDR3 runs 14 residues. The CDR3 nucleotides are TGTGCCAGCAGCGTACAGGCCTCATACACTGAAGCTTTCTTT. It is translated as CASSVQASYTEAFF.

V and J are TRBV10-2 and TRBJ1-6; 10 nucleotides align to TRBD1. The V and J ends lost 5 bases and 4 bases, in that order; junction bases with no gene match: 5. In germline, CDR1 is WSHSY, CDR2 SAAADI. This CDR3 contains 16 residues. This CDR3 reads CASSPGQGYYNSPLHF. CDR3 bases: TGCGCCAGCAGTCCGGGACAGGGGTATTATAATTCACCCCTCCACTTT.

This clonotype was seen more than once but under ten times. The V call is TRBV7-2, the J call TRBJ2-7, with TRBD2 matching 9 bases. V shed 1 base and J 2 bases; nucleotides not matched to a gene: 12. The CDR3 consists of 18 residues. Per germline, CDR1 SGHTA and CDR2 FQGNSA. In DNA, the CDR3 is TGTGCCAGCAGCTTAGTATGGGCTAGCGGGGTCCAAACCTACGAGCAGTACTTC. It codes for CASSLVWASGVQTYEQYF.

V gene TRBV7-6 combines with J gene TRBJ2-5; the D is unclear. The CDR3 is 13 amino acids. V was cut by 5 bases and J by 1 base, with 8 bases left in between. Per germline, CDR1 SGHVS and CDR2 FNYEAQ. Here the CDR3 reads CASSEAFQETQYF. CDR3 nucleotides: TGTGCCAGCAGCGAGGCATTCCAAGAGACCCAGTACTTC.

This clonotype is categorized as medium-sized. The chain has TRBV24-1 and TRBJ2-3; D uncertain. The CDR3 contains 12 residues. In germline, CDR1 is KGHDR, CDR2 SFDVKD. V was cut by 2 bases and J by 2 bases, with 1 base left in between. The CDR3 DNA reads TGTGCCACCAGTGATTCCACAGATACGCAGTATTTT. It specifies CATSDSTDTQYF.

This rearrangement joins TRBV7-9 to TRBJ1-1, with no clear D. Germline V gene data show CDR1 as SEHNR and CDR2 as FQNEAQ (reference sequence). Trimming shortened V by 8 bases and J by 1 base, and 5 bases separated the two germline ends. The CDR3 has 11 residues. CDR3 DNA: TGTGCCAGCCCGCGGAACACTGAAGCTTTCTTT. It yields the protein CASPRNTEAFF.

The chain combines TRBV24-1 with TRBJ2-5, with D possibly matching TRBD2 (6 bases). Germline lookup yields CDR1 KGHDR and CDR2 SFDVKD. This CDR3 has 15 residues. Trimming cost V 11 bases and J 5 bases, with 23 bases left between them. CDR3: CASSRGGGEMETQYF. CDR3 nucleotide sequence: TGTGCCAGCAGCAGAGGCGGAGGGGAGATGGAGACCCAGTACTTC.

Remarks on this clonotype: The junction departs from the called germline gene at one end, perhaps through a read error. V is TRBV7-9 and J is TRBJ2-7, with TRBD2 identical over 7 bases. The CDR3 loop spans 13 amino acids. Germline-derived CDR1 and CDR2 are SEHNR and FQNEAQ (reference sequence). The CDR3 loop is CASSHSGARAGDF. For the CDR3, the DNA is TGTGCCAGCAGCCATTCCGGCGCGCGTGCGGGAGACTTC.

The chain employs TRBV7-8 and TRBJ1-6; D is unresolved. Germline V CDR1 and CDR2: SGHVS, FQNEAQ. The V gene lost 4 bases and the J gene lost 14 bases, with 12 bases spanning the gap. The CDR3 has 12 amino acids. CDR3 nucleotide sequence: TGTGCCAGCAGCTCGTCAAAGAGGGCCCTCCACTTT. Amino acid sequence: CASSSSKRALHF.

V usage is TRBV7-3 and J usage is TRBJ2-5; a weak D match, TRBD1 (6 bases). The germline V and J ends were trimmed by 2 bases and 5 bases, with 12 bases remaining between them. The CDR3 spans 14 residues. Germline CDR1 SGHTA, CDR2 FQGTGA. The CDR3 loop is CASSLGQQGETQYF. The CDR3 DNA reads TGTGCCAGCAGCTTAGGACAGCAGGGTGAGACCCAGTACTTC.

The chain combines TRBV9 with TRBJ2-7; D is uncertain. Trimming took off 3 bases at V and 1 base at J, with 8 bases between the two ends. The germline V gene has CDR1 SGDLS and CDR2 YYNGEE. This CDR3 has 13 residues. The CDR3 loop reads CASSGLSSYEQYF. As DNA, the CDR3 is TGTGCCAGCAGCGGACTCAGTTCCTACGAGCAGTACTTC.

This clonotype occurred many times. Written as DNA, the CDR3 is TGTGCCAGTAGTACCCCAGAGCGACTAGCGGGGGATGAGCAGTTCTTC. Amino acids: CASSTPERLAGDEQFF. The genes are TRBV19 and TRBJ2-1, with 12 bases matching TRBD2. Germline-derived CDR1 and CDR2 are LNHDA and SQIVND (reference sequence). V was clipped by 4 bases and J by 8 bases; unmatched bases: 9. The CDR3 covers 16 residues.

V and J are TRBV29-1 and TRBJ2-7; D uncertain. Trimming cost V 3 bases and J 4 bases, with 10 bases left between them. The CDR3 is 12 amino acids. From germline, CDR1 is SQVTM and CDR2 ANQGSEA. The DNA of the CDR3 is TGCAGCGTTGATGGGGATCGGTACGAGCAGTACTTC. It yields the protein CSVDGDRYEQYF.

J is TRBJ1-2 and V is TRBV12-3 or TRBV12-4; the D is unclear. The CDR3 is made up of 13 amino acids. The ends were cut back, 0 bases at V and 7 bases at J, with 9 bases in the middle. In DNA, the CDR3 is TGTGCCAGCAGTTTAGCCCAACGCGGTGGCTACACCTTC. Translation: CASSLAQRGGYTF.

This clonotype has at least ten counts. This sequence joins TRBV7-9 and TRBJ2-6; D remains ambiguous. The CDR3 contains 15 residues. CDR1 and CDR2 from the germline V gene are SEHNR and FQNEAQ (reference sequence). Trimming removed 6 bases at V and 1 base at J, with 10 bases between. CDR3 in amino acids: CASSPLRSGANVLTF. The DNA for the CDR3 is TGTGCCAGCAGTCCGTTAAGGTCTGGGGCCAACGTCCTGACTTTC.

CDR3 bases: TGTGCCAGCAGTTACTCGACTAGAGGTTGGAACTCCTACGAGCAGTACTTC. This codes for CASSYSTRGWNSYEQYF. The chain combines TRBV6-5 with TRBJ2-7, with D possibly being TRBD2 (6 bases). Germline V CDR1 and CDR2: MNHEY, SVGAGI. The CDR3 loop spans 17 amino acids. V shed 0 bases and J shed 0 bases, with 15 bases lying between them.